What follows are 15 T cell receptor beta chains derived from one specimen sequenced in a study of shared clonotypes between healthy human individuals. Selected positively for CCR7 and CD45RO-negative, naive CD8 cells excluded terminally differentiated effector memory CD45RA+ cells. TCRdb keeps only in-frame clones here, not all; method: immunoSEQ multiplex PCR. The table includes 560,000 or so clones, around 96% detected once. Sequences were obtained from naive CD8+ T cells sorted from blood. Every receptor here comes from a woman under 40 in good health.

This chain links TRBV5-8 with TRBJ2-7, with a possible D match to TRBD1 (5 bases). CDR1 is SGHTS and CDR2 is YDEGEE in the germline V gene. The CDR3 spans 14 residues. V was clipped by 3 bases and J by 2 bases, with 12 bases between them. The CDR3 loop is CASSSREVTYEQYF. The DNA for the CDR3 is TGTGCCAGCAGCTCCAGGGAAGTCACCTACGAGCAGTACTTC. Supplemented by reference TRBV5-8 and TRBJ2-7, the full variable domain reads EAGVTQSPTHLIKTRGQQATLRCSPISGHTSVYWYQQALGLGLQFLLWYDEGEERNRGNFPPRFSGRQFPNYSSELNVNALELEDSALYLCASSSREVTYEQYFGPGTRLTVT.

The CDR3 DNA reads TGCAGCGTTGCATACAGCACTGAAGCTTTCTTT. Its translation: CSVAYSTEAFF. The chain links TRBV29-1 to TRBJ1-1; D is unresolved. Trimming cost V 4 bases and J 4 bases, with 7 bases left between them. The CDR3 has 11 amino acids. Germline V gene data show CDR1 as SQVTM and CDR2 as ANQGSEA.

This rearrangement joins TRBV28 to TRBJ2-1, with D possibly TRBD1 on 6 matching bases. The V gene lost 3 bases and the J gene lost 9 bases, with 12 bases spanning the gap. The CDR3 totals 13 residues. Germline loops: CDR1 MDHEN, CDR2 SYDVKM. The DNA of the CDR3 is TGTGCCAGCAGTTTTGAGGGGGACGGTGAGCAGTTCTTC. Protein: CASSFEGDGEQFF.

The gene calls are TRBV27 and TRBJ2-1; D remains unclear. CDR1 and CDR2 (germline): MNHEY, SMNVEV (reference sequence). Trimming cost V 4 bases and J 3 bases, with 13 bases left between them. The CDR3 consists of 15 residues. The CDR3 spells CASSSVGPRYNEQFF. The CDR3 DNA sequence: TGTGCCAGCAGTTCAGTCGGTCCGCGCTACAATGAGCAGTTCTTC.

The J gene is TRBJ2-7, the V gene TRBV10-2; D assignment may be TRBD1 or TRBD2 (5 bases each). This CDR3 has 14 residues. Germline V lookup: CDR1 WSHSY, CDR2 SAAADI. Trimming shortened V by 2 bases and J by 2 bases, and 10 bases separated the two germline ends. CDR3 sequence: CASSEDGATYEQYF. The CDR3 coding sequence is TGCGCCAGCAGTGAGGACGGGGCTACCTACGAGCAGTACTTC.

CDR3 in DNA: TGTGCCAGTAGTACCGGACACCTACTTAGCAATCAGCCCCAGCATTTT. Its protein is CASSTGHLLSNQPQHF. The chain has TRBV19 and TRBJ1-5; tentatively, D is TRBD1 (5 bases). Germline V lookup: CDR1 LNHDA, CDR2 SQIVND (reference sequence). The CDR3 sequence is 16 residues long. Trimming cost V 4 bases and J 0 bases, with 13 bases left between them.

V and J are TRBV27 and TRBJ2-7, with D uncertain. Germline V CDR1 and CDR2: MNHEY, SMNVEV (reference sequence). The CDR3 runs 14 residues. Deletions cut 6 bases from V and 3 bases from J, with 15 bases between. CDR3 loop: CASSYLRDHYEQYF. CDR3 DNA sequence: TGTGCCAGCAGCTACCTTAGAGATCACTACGAGCAGTACTTC.

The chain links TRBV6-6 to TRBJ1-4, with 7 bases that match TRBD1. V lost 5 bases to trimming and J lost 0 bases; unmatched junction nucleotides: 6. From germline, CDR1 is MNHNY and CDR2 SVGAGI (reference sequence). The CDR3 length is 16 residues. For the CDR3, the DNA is TGTGCCAGCAGTACACGACAGGGAACAACTAATGAAAAACTGTTTTTT. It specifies CASSTRQGTTNEKLFF.

The CDR3 loop reads CASSPRDGPYEQYF. DNA of the CDR3: TGTGCCAGCAGCCCCCGGGACGGCCCTTACGAGCAGTACTTC. This sequence joins TRBV7-9 and TRBJ2-7; TRBD1 or TRBD2 may be the D gene (5 bases each). The CDR3 is made up of 14 amino acids. With 5 bases removed from V and 4 bases from J, the gap between germline ends came to 15 bases. Germline V gene lookup returns CDR1 SEHNR and CDR2 FQNEAQ (reference sequence).

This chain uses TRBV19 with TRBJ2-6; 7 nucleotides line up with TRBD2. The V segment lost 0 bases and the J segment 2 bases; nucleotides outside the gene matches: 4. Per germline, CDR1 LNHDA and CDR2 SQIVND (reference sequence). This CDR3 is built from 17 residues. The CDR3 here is CASSIDGRGAGANVLTF. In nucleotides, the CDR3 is TGTGCCAGTAGTATAGATGGGAGGGGCGCTGGGGCCAACGTCCTGACTTTC.

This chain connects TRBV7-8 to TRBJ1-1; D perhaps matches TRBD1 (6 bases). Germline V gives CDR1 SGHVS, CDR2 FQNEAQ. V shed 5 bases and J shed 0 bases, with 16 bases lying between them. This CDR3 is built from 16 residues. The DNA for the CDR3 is TGTGCCAGCAGCATTAGTATGGAGGGGGTGAACACTGAAGCTTTCTTT. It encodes CASSISMEGVNTEAFF.

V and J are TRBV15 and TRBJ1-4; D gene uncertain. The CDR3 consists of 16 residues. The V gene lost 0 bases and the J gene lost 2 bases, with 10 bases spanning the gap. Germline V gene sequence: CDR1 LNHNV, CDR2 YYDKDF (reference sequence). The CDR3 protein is CATSRDLGYTNEKLFF. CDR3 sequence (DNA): TGTGCCACCAGCAGAGATCTTGGGTACACTAATGAAAAACTGTTTTTT.

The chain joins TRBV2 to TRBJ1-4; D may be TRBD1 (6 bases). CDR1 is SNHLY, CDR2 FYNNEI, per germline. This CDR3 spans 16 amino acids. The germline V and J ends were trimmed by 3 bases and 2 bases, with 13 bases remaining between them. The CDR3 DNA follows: TGTGCCAGCAGTGACGGCCGGGACATGACTAATGAAAAACTGTTTTTT. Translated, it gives CASSDGRDMTNEKLFF. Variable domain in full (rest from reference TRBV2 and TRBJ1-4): EPEVTQTPSHQVTQMGQEVILRCVPISNHLYFYWYRQILGQKVEFLVSFYNNEISEKSEIFDDQFSVERPDGSNFTLKIRSTKLEDSAMYFCASSDGRDMTNEKLFFGSGTQLSVL.

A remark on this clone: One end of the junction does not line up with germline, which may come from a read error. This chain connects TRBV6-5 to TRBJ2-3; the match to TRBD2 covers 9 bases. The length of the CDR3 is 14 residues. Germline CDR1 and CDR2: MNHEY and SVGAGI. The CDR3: CASSTGTSTYTQYF. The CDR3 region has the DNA TGTGCCAGCAGTACCGGGACTAGCACATATACGCAGTATTTT.

The CDR3 DNA reads TGTGCCAGCAGTATCGACAGGGGGGCCGAGCAGTACTTC. As protein: CASSIDRGAEQYF. This chain connects TRBV5-4 to TRBJ2-7, with 9 nucleotides matching TRBD1. From germline, CDR1 is SGHNT and CDR2 YYREEE (reference sequence). The CDR3 runs to 13 residues. Trimming took 5 bases from V and 6 from J; bases not matched to a gene: 6.